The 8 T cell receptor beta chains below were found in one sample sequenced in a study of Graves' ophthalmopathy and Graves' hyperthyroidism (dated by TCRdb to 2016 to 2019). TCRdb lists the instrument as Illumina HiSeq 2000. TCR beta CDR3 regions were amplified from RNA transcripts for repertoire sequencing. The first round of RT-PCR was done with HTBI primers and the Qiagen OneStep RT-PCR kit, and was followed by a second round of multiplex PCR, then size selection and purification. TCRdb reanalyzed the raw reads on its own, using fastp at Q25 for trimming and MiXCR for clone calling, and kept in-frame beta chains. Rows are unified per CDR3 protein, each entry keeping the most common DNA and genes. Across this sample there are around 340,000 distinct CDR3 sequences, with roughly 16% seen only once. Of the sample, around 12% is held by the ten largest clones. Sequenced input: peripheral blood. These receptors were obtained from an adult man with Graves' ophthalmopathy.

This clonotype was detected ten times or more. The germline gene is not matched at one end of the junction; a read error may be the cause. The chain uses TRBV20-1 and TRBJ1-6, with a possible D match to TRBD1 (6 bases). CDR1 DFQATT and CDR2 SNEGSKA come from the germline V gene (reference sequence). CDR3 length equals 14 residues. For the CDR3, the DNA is TGCAGCGCTAAGGGACATTACGGCCATTCACCCCTCCACTTT. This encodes CSAKGHYGHSPLHF.

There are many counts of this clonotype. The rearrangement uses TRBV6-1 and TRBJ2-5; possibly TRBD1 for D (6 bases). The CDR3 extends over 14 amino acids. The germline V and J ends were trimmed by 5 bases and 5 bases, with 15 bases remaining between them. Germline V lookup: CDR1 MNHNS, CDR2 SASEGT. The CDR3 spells CASSKQGAYETQYF. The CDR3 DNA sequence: TGTGCCAGCAGTAAACAGGGAGCGTACGAGACCCAGTACTTC.

The DNA of the CDR3 is TGTGCCAGCAGTGCGACAGCTTTGATGAACACTGAAGCTTTCTTT. Translation gives CASSATALMNTEAFF. J is TRBJ1-1 and V is TRBV6-1; D perhaps matches TRBD1 (5 bases). V was pared by 4 bases and J by 0 bases, with 12 bases between. Germline assignment: CDR1 MNHNS and CDR2 SASEGT. The CDR3 length is 15 residues.

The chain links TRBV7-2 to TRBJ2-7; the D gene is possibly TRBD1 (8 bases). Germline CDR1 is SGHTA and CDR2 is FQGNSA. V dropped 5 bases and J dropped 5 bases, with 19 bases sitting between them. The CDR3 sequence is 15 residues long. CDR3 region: CASSPQGAGANEQYF. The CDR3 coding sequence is TGTGCCAGCAGCCCCCAGGGGGCGGGGGCCAACGAGCAGTACTTC. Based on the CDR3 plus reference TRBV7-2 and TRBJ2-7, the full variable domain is GAGVSQSPSNKVTEKGKDVELRCDPISGHTALYWYRQSLGQGLEFLIYFQGNSAPDKSGLPSDRFSAERTGGSVSTLTIQRTQQEDSAVYLCASSPQGAGANEQYFGPGTRLTVT.

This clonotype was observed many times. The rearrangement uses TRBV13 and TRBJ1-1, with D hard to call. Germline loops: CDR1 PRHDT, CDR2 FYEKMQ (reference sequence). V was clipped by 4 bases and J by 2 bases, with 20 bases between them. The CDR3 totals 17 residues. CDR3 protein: CASSSPGIDPINTEAFF. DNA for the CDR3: TGTGCCAGCAGCTCCCCCGGGATAGACCCCATTAACACTGAAGCTTTCTTT.

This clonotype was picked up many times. The CDR3 nucleotides are TGTGCCAGCAGCCCTTACGAGGGGAGCGGTCGGGGCTACGAGCAGTACTTC. It translates to CASSPYEGSGRGYEQYF. The chain carries TRBV7-9 and TRBJ2-7, with D tentatively TRBD1 or TRBD2 (5 bases each). The CDR3 extends over 17 amino acids. Between the trimmed V and J ends, which lost 5 bases and 3 bases, there was a span of 23 bases. Germline V CDR1 and CDR2: SEHNR, FQNEAQ (reference sequence).

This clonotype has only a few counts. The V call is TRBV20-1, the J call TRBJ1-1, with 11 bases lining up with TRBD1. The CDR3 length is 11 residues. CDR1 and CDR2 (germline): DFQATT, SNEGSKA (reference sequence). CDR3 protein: CRGTGGTEAFF. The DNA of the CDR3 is TGCAGGGGGACAGGGGGCACTGAAGCTTTCTTT.

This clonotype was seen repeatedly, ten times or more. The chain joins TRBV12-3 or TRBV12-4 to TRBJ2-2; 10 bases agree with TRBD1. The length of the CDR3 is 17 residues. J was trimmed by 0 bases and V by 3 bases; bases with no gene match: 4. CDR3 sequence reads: CASSFRTGGTNTGELFF. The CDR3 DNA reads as TGTGCCAGCAGTTTTAGGACAGGGGGTACGAACACCGGGGAGCTGTTTTTT.